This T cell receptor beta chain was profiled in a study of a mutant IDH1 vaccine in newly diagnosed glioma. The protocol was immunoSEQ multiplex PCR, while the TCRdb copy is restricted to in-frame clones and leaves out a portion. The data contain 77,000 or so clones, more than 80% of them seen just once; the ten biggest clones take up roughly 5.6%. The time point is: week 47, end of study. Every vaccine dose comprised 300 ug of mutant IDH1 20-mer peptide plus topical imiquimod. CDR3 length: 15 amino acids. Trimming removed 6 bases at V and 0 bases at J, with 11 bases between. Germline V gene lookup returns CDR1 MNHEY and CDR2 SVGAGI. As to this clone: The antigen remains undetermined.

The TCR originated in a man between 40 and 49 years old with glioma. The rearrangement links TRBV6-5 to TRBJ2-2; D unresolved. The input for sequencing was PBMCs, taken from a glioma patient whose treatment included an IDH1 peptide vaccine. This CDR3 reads CASSLQLPNTGELFF. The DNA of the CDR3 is TGTGCCAGCAGCCTGCAGCTACCGAACACCGGGGAGCTGTTTTTT.